This T cell receptor beta chain was observed in a study of OX40 agonist ivuxolimab in advanced cancers. This CDR3 contains 15 residues. Germline CDR1 is SGHNT and CDR2 is YENEEA. With 6 bases clipped from V and 5 bases from J, the junction kept 7 bases outside the gene matches. Generated by immunoSEQ multiplex PCR, the TCRdb table keeps only in-frame clones and is missing some. The sample shows approximately 100,000 clones, roughly 87% of them seen only once. The rearrangement joins TRBV11-3 to TRBJ2-7; 13 nucleotides agree with TRBD2. The input for sequencing was CD4+ or CD8+ T cells sorted from blood, taken in a trial of the OX40 agonist ivuxolimab. This clonotype originated in an adult with an advanced solid tumor such as melanoma, head and neck, liver or kidney cancer. DNA for the CDR3: TGTGCCAGCAGTCCGGGACTAGCGGGACGGGACGAGCAGTACTTC. The encoded protein is CASSPGLAGRDEQYF.